This is a list of T cell receptor beta chains from one sample in a study of T cells after yellow fever vaccination. TCRdb used MiXCR to reprocess the 5' RACE reads, holding one entry per CDR3 protein. The profile shows fewer than 450,000 distinct CDR3 sequences, around a tenth of them singletons. The material sequenced was PBMCs, taken on the day of the first yellow fever vaccination. These receptors all stem from a man between 18 and 35 years old who received the YFV17D yellow fever vaccine. CDR3s include the opening cysteine and the closing phenylalanine or tryptophan. A D gene is named only where the DNA matches it firmly. Rows give clone size only sometimes, using once, few, many, or a class for an expanded clone.

TRBV29-1,few,-,TRBJ2-2,CSVSPISGELFF,TGCAGCGTCAGTCCAATAAGTGGGGAGCTGTTTTTT
TRBV27,-,-,TRBJ2-1,CASISGLNEQFF,TGTGCCAGCATCTCCGGACTGAATGAGCAGTTCTTC
TRBV9,few,-,TRBJ2-2,CASSVGAGAGELFF,TGTGCCAGCAGCGTGGGGGCAGGGGCCGGGGAGCTGTTTTTT
TRBV5-1,many,-,TRBJ2-7,CASRKTGFYEQYF,TGCGCCAGCAGGAAGACAGGTTTCTACGAGCAGTACTTC
TRBV7-8,many,TRBD1,TRBJ1-2,CASSRQSGGDGYTF,TGTGCCAGCAGCCGACAGTCAGGGGGCGATGGCTACACCTTC
TRBV7-9,many,-,TRBJ1-5,CASSETADGYNNQPQHF,TGTGCCAGCAGCGAAACCGCGGACGGCTATAATAATCAGCCCCAGCATTTT
TRBV7-2,few,-,TRBJ2-3,CASSLARADTQYF,TGTGCCAGCAGCTTAGCCAGGGCAGATACGCAGTATTTT
TRBV12-3/TRBV12-4,many,TRBD2,TRBJ2-7,CASSLGTSGYEQYF,TGCGCCAGCAGCTTGGGCACTAGCGGATACGAGCAGTACTTC
TRBV5-4,-,-,TRBJ2-5,CASSMGGSAETQYF,TGTGCCAGCAGCATGGGTGGTAGCGCAGAGACCCAGTACTTC
TRBV6-2/TRBV6-3,-,-,TRBJ2-7,CASSPDNRGEQYF,TGTGCCAGCAGCCCGGATAACCGGGGGGAGCAGTACTTC
TRBV28,-,TRBD1,TRBJ2-1,CASRGQGESYNEQFF,TGTGCCAGCAGGGGACAGGGGGAATCCTACAATGAGCAGTTCTTC
TRBV6-1,many,-,TRBJ2-7,CASSTTRSSYEQYF,TGTGCCAGCAGCACGACAAGGAGCTCCTACGAGCAGTACTTC
TRBV7-8,-,-,TRBJ2-1,CASSLAGTGLREQFF,TGTGCCAGCAGCTTGGCCGGGACCGGGCTTCGGGAGCAGTTCTTC
TRBV20-1,-,-,TRBJ2-3,CSAGLGVGADTQYF,TGCAGTGCTGGCCTGGGGGTGGGGGCAGATACGCAGTATTTT
TRBV29-1,few,TRBD1,TRBJ1-1,CSVVGTVGSNTEAFF,TGCAGCGTTGTCGGGACAGTGGGGAGCAACACTGAAGCTTTCTTT
TRBV15,-,TRBD1,TRBJ2-7,CATSTDRAYEQYF,TGTGCCACCAGCACCGACAGGGCCTACGAGCAGTACTTC
TRBV7-8,few,-,TRBJ2-5,CASSSGLVQYF,TGTGCCAGCAGCTCGGGGCTTGTCCAGTACTTC